These 21 T cell receptor beta chains were all obtained from the same sample, sequenced in a study of control samples from healthy donors and cancer patients. Libraries were prepared by immunoSEQ multiplex PCR; TCRdb keeps only in-frame clonotypes and omits some of them. The sample has under 150,000 clones, over 90% seen once. What was sequenced was blood. The receptors come from a man between 25 and 39 years old in good health.

V is TRBV5-6 and J is TRBJ2-7; a possible D gene is TRBD1 (6 bases). From germline, CDR1 is SGHDT and CDR2 YYEEEE. This CDR3 has 13 amino acids. V was clipped by 4 bases and J by 0 bases, with 8 bases between them. The CDR3 DNA reads TGTGCCAGCAGCGGACAGAGCTCCTACGAGCAGTACGTC. It codes for CASSGQSSYEQYV.

V and J are TRBV15 and TRBJ2-2, with D hard to call. Germline-derived CDR1 and CDR2 are LNHNV and YYDKDF (reference sequence). This CDR3 is built from 15 residues. V lost 3 bases, J lost 7 bases, and 15 bases lay in between. The CDR3 loop reads CATSSVDHMSGELFF. The CDR3 nucleotides read TGTGCCACCAGCAGCGTCGATCATATGAGCGGGGAGCTGTTTTTT.

The V call is TRBV14, the J call TRBJ2-7; TRBD2 matches at 11 bases. This CDR3 is built from 15 residues. Trimming removed 0 bases from V and 5 bases from J; junction bases left unmatched: 3. In germline, CDR1 is SGHDN, CDR2 FVKESK. CDR3 sequence reads: CASSQDSGGAHEQYF. The CDR3 region has the DNA TGTGCCAGCAGCCAAGATAGCGGGGGGGCCCACGAGCAGTACTTC.

The gene calls are TRBV6-2 or TRBV6-3 and TRBJ1-1; D may be TRBD1 (5 bases). The V end lost 8 bases, the J end lost 2 bases, and 21 bases lay between the germline ends. This CDR3 spans 16 amino acids. Germline loops: CDR1 MNHEY, CDR2 SVGEGT. The chain's CDR3 is CASGPGPIDFNTEAFF. DNA of the CDR3: TGTGCCAGCGGCCCGGGACCGATAGACTTTAACACTGAAGCTTTCTTT.

The chain uses TRBV2 and TRBJ1-5; D may be TRBD1 (5 bases). V lost 3 bases, J lost 0 bases, and 9 bases lay in between. The CDR3 has 15 residues. The germline gives CDR1 SNHLY, CDR2 FYNNEI. In DNA form, the CDR3 reads TGTGCCAGCAGTGACGCGACAGCTAGCAATCAGCCCCAGCATTTT. Translated: CASSDATASNQPQHF.

V is TRBV6-6 and J is TRBJ1-6; no definite D call. V was pared by 7 bases and J by 0 bases, with 25 bases between. There are 20 residues in the CDR3. Per germline, CDR1 MNHNY and CDR2 SVGAGI (reference sequence). The CDR3 region has the DNA TGTGCCAGCACTCGATGGTCGCAGGCCAGGACGAGCTCCTATAATTCACCCCTCCACTTT. Translation gives CASTRWSQARTSSYNSPLHF.

J is TRBJ2-1 and V is TRBV27; maybe TRBD2 (6 bases). The germline CDR1 and CDR2 sequences are MNHEY and SMNVEV (reference sequence). This CDR3 has 16 amino acids. The ends were cut back, 5 bases at V and 5 bases at J, with 19 bases in the middle. As DNA, the CDR3 is TGTGCCAGCAGTCCCGCGTGGCGGGGAAGAGACAATGAGCAGTTCTTC. Translating gives CASSPAWRGRDNEQFF.

Worth noting for this clone: The same CDR3 also results from other DNA sequences found in this sample. The chain links TRBV11-2 to TRBJ2-7; D may be TRBD2 (7 bases). Trimming removed 5 bases from V and 0 bases from J, with 23 bases in between. This CDR3 comprises 18 residues. The germline V gene has CDR1 SGHAT and CDR2 FQNNGV. The CDR3 loop is CASSPGGGAGGSSYEQYV. The DNA of the CDR3 is TGTGCCAGCAGCCCCGGTGGGGGGGCCGGGGGGAGCTCCTACGAGCAGTACGTC.

The chain has TRBV5-6 and TRBJ1-2, with TRBD1 matching over 7 bases. This CDR3 is 15 amino acids long. V lost 4 bases to trimming and J lost 8 bases; unmatched junction nucleotides: 14. Germline CDR1 SGHDT, CDR2 YYEEEE. The CDR3 loop is CASSLPDRRQGGYTF. In nucleotides, the CDR3 is TGTGCCAGCAGCCTACCGGACAGGCGACAAGGGGGCTACACCTTC.

The V and J genes are TRBV7-8 and TRBJ2-2; tentative D call: TRBD1 (5 bases). V was clipped by 5 bases and J by 7 bases, with 8 bases between them. Germline lookup yields CDR1 SGHVS and CDR2 FQNEAQ. CDR3 length equals 12 residues. CDR3 region: CASSPGIGELFF. CDR3 nucleotide sequence: TGTGCCAGCAGCCCAGGGATCGGGGAGCTGTTTTTT. Combining the CDR3 with reference TRBV7-8 and TRBJ2-2 gives the whole variable domain GAGVSQSPRYKVAKRGQDVALRCDPISGHVSLFWYQQALGQGPEFLTYFQNEAQLDKSGLPSDRFFAERPEGSVSTLKIQRTQQEDSAVYLCASSPGIGELFFGEGSRLTVL.

The rearrangement joins TRBV7-9 to TRBJ2-1, with TRBD2 matching 7 bases. Germline assignment: CDR1 SEHNR and CDR2 FQNEAQ (reference sequence). This CDR3 has 16 amino acids. Germline trimming cut 6 bases from V and 8 bases from J; bases unmatched to any gene: 16. The CDR3 sequence is CASSQYQDLAVYEQFF. The CDR3 DNA sequence: TGTGCCAGCAGTCAATACCAGGACCTAGCGGTCTATGAGCAGTTCTTC.

The chain has TRBV12-3 or TRBV12-4 and TRBJ1-5, with D tentatively TRBD1 (5 bases). V was clipped by 5 bases and J by 5 bases, with 10 bases between them. CDR3 length: 13 residues. This CDR3 reads CASSRDRDQPQHF. Written as DNA, the CDR3 is TGTGCCAGCAGTAGGGACCGCGATCAGCCCCAGCATTTT.

This clone appeared once. This chain uses TRBV7-2 with TRBJ2-7, with D tentatively TRBD1 or TRBD2 (5 bases each). The CDR3 runs 18 residues. Germline V lookup: CDR1 SGHTA, CDR2 FQGNSA. The V and J ends lost 5 bases and 4 bases respectively, with 27 bases between them. Here the CDR3 DNA reads TGTGCCAGCAGCCCAAGAGGTCCCCCGGGACCGAGGACGTACGAGCAGTACTTC. Protein: CASSPRGPPGPRTYEQYF.

This chain joins TRBV2 and TRBJ2-7, with 7 bases fitting TRBD1. V was clipped by 5 bases and J by 1 base; unmatched bases: 5. The CDR3 length is 14 residues. Germline CDR1 reads SNHLY; CDR2 reads FYNNEI. The CDR3 reads CASSQGGNSYEQYV. CDR3 sequence (DNA): TGTGCCAGCAGTCAAGGGGGCAATTCCTACGAGCAGTACGTC.

The CDR3 here is CASTPHPATSGALYATGELFF. CDR3 in DNA: TGTGCCAGCACCCCTCATCCTGCGACTAGCGGGGCTTTGTACGCCACCGGGGAGCTGTTTTTT. The gene calls are TRBV7-6 and TRBJ2-2, with 11 bases fitting TRBD2. In germline, CDR1 is SGHVS, CDR2 FNYEAQ. V shed 7 bases and J 4 bases; nucleotides not matched to a gene: 23. This CDR3 has 21 amino acids.

V usage is TRBV10-3 and J usage is TRBJ1-6; D is uncertain. V was trimmed by 0 bases and J by 5 bases, leaving 5 bases between them. The V gene's germline CDR1 is ENHRY and CDR2 SYGVKD. CDR3 length: 14 residues. As DNA, the CDR3 is TGTGCCATCAGTGAGTCGGACCATAATTCACCCCTCCACTTT. It translates to CAISESDHNSPLHF.

This clone was picked up one time. This chain uses TRBV7-2 with TRBJ2-3; 7 nucleotides align to TRBD2. There are 14 residues in the CDR3. Germline V gives CDR1 SGHTA, CDR2 FQGNSA. Trimming took 3 bases from V and 0 from J; bases not matched to a gene: 0. CDR3 sequence reads: CASSLRGSTDTQYF. DNA for the CDR3: TGTGCCAGCAGCTTGCGGGGGAGCACAGATACGCAGTATTTT. Full variable domain (rest looked up from reference TRBV7-2 and TRBJ2-3): GAGVSQSPSNKVTEKGKDVELRCDPISGHTALYWYRQSLGQGLEFLIYFQGNSAPDKSGLPSDRFSAERTGGSVSTLTIQRTQQEDSAVYLCASSLRGSTDTQYFGPGTRLTVL.

The chain combines TRBV11-2 with TRBJ2-6; D is unresolved. Per the germline V gene, CDR1 is SGHAT and CDR2 is FQNNGV. The CDR3 spans 16 residues. Between the trimmed V and J ends, which lost 5 bases and 0 bases, there was a span of 11 bases. CDR3 sequence: CASSTIRSSGANVLTF. The DNA of the CDR3 is TGTGCCAGCAGCACCATCCGGAGCTCTGGGGCCAACGTCCTGACTTTC.

The chain employs TRBV5-6 and TRBJ2-6; tentative D call: TRBD1 (6 bases). Trimming took off 0 bases at V and 0 bases at J, with 13 bases between the two ends. Germline assignment: CDR1 SGHDT and CDR2 YYEEEE. The CDR3 has 18 residues. The DNA for the CDR3 is TGTGCCAGCAGCTTGGCCGGGACAACCATCTCTGGGGCCAACGTCCTGACTTTC. It encodes CASSLAGTTISGANVLTF.

The V and J genes are TRBV7-3 and TRBJ2-1; the match to TRBD1 covers 7 bases. The V segment lost 2 bases and the J segment 6 bases; nucleotides outside the gene matches: 10. The CDR3 runs 16 residues. In germline, CDR1 is SGHTA, CDR2 FQGTGA. The CDR3 DNA sequence: TGTGCCAGCAGCTTATTTATCCTAGAGGGGGCCAATGAGCAGTTCTTC. It encodes CASSLFILEGANEQFF.

Regarding this clone: One end of the junction fails to match germline, which may point to a read error. The chain recombines TRBV18 with TRBJ1-2; D possibly corresponds to TRBD1 (6 bases). Germline CDR1 is KGHSH and CDR2 is LQKENI. This CDR3 has 15 amino acids. CDR3 sequence: CASSPQGYGGYGYTF. In DNA form, the CDR3 reads TGTGCCAGCTCGCCACAGGGTTACGGAGGCTATGGCTACACCTTC.